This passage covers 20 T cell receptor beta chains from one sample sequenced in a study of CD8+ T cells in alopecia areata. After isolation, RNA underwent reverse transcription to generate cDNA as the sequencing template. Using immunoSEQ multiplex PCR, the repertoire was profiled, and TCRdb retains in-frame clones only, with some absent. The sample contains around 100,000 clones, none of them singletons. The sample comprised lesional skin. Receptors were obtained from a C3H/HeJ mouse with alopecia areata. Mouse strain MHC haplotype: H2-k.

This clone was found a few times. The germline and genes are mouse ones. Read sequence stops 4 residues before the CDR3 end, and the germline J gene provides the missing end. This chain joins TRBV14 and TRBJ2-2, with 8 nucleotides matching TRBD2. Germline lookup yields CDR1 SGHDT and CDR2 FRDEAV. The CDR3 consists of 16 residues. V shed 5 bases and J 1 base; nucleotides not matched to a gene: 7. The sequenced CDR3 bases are TGTGCCAGCAGCTCCCTCGGACTGGGAAACACCGGG. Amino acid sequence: CASSSLGLGNTG. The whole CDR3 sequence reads CASSSLGLGNTGQLYF. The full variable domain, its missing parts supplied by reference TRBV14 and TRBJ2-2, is EAGVTQSPRYAVLQEGQAVSFWCDPISGHDTLYWYQQPRDQGPQLLVYFRDEAVIDNSQLPSDRFSAVRPKGTNSTLKIQSAKQGDTATYLCASSSLGLGNTGQLYFGEGSKLTVL.

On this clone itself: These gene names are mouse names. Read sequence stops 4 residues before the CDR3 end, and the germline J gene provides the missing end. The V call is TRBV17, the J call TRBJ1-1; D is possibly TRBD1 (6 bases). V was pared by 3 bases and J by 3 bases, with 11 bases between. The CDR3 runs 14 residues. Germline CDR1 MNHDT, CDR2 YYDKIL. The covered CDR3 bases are TGTGCTAGCAGTAGCGGCAGGGGAGACACA. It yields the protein CASSSGRGDT. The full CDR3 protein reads CASSSGRGDTEVFF.

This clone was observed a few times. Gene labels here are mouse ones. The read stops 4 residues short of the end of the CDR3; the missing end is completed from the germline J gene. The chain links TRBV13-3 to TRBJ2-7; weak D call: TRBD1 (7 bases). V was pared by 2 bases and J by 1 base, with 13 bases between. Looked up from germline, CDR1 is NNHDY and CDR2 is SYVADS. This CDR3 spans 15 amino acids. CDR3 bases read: TGTGCCAGCAGTGAGAGGGGGCGAGGTTCCTAT. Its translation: CASSERGRGSY. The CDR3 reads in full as CASSERGRGSYEQYF.

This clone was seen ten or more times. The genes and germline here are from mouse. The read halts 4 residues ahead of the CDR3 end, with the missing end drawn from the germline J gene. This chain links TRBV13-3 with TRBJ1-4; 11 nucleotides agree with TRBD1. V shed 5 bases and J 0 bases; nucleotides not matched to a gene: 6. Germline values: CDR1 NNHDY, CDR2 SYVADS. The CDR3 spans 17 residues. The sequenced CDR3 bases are TGTGCCAGCAGAGAACCGGGACAGGGGGTTTCCAACGAA. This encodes CASREPGQGVSNE. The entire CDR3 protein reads CASREPGQGVSNERLFF.

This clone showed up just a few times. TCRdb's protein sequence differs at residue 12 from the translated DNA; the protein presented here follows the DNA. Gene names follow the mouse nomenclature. The CDR3 bases that were read are TGTGCCAGCGGTGGGGACAGGGGGGATAATTCGCCC. Its protein product is CASGGDRGDNSP. The CDR3 in its entirety is CASGGDRGDNSPLYF. The chain recombines TRBV13-2 with TRBJ1-6; TRBD1 matches 11 bases. The CDR3 is cut off 3 residues early in the read; its end comes from the germline J gene. TRBJ1-6 is given ORF status, its function remaining uncertain. After removal of 3 bases from V and 5 bases from J, the junction contained 1 base not matched to a gene. CDR3 length equals 15 residues. CDR1 is NNHNN, CDR2 SYGAGS, per germline (reference sequence).

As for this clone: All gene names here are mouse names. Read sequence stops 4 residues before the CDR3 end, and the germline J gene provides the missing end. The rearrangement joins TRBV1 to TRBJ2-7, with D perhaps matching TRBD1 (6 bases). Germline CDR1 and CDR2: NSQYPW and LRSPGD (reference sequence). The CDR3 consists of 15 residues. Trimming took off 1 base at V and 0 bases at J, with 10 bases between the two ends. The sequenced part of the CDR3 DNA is TGCACCTGCAGTGCAGGCCTGGGACACTCCTAT. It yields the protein CTCSAGLGHSY. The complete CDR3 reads CTCSAGLGHSYEQYF.

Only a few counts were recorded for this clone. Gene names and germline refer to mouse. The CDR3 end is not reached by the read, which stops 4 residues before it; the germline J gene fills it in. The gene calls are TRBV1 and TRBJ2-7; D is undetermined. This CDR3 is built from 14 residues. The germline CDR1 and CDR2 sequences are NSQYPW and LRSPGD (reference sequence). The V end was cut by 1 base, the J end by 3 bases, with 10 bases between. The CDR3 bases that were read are TGCACCTGCAGTGCAGCGACAAAATACTAT. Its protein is CTCSAATKYY. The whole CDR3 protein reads CTCSAATKYYEQYF.

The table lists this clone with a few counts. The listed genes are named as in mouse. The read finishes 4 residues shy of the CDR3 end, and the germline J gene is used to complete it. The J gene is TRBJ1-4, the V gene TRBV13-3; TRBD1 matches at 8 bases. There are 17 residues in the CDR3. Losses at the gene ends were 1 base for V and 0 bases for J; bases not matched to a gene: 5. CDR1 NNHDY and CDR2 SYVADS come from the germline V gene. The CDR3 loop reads CASSDLTGVISNERLFF. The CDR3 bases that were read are TGTGCCAGCAGTGATCTGACAGGGGTTATTTCCAACGAA.

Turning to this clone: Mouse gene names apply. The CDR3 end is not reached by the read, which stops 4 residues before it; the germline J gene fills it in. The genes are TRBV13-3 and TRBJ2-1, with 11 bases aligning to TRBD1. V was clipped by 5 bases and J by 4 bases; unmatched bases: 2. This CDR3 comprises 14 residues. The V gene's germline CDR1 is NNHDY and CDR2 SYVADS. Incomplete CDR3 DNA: TGTGCCAGCAGGGGACAGGGGGTTTATGCT. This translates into CASRGQGVYA. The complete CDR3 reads CASRGQGVYAEQFF.

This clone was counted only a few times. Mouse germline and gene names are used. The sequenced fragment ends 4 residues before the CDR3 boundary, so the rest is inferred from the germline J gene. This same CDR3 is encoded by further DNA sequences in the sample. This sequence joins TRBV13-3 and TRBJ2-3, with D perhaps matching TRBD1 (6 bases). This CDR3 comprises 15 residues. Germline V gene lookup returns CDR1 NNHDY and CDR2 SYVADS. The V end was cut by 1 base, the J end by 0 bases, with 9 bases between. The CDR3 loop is CASSDRQGSAETLYF. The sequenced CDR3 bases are TGTGCCAGCAGTGATCGGCAGGGGAGTGCAGAA.

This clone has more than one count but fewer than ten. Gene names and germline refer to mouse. CDR3 in amino acids: CTCSAPLGDNYAEQFF. The CDR3 DNA, read in part, is TGCACCTGCAGTGCACCCTTGGGGGATAACTATGCT. This sequence joins TRBV1 and TRBJ2-1; D possibly corresponds to TRBD2 (6 bases). The read ends 4 residues shy of where the CDR3 ends; the end is completed using the germline J gene. Germline CDR1 reads NSQYPW; CDR2 reads LRSPGD (reference sequence). This CDR3 region has 16 residues. V gave up 2 bases and J gave up 0 bases, with 11 bases separating them.

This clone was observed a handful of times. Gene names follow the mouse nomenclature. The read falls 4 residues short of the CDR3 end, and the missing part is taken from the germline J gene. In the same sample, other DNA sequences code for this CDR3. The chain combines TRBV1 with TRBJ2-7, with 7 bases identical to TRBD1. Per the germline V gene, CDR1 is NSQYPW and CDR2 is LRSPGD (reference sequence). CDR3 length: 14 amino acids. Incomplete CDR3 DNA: TGCACCTGCAGTGCCCGGGGACAGACTTAT. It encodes CTCSARGQTY. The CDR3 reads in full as CTCSARGQTYEQYF. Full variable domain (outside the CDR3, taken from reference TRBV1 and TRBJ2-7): VTLLEQNPRWRLVPRGQAVNLRCILKNSQYPWMSWYQQDLQKQLQWLFTLRSPGDKEVKSLPGADYLATRVTDTELRLQVANMSQGRTLYCTCSARGQTYEQYFGPGTRLTVL.

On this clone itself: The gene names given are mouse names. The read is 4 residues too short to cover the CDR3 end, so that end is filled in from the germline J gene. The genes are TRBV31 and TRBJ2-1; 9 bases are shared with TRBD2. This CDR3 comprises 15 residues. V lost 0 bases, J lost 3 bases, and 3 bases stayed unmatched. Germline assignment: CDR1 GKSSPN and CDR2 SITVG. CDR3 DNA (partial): TGTGCCTGGAGTCTAGCTGGGGGGGTCTATGCT. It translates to CAWSLAGGVYA. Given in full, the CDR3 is CAWSLAGGVYAEQFF.

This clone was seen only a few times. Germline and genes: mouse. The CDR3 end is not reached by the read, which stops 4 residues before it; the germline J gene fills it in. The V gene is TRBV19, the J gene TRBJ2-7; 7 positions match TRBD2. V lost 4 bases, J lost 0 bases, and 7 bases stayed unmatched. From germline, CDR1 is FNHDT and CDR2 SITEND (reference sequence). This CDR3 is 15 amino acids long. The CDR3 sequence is CASSLDWVSSYEQYF. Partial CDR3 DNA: TGTGCCAGCAGTCTCGACTGGGTTAGCTCCTAT.

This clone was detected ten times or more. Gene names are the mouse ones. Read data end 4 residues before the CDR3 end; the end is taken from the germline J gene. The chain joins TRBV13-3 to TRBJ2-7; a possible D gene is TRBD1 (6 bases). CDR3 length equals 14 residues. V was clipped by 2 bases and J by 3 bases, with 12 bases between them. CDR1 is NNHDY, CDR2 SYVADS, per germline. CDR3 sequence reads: CASSEPRDNYEQYF. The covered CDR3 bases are TGTGCCAGCAGTGAACCACGGGACAACTAT.

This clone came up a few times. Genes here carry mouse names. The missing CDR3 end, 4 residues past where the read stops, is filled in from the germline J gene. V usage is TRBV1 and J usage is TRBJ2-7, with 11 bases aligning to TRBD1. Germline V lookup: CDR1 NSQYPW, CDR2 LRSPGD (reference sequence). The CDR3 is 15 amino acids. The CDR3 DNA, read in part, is TGCACCTGCAGTGCAGAGGGACAGGGGGAGGAT. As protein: CTCSAEGQGED. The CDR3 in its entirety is CTCSAEGQGEDEQYF.

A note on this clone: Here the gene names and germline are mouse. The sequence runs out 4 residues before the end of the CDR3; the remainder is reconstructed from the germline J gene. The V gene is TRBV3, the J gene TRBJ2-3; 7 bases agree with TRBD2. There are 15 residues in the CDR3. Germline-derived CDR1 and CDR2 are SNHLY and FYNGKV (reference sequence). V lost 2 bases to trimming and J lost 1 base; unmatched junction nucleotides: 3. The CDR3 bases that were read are TGTGCCAGCAGCTTACTCACTGGGGGTGCAGAA. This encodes CASSLLTGGAE. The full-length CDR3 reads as CASSLLTGGAETLYF. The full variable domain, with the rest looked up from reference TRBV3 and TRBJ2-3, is GPKVLQIPSHQIIDMGQMVTLNCDPVSNHLYFYWYKQILGQQMEFLVNFYNGKVMEKSKLFKDQFSVERPDGSYFTLKIQPTALEDSAVYFCASSLLTGGAETLYFGSGTRLTVL.

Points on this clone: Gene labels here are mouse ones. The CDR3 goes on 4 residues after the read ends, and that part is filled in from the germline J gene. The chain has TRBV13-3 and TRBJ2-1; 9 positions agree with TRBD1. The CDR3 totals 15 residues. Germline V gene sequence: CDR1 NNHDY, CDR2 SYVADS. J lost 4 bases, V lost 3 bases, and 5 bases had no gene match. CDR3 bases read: TGTGCCAGCAGTGCCCCGGGACAGGGATATGCT. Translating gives CASSAPGQGYA. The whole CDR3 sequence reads CASSAPGQGYAEQFF.

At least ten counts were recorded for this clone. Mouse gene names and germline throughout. Here the CDR3 reads CASSPHDKSSAETLYF. The covered CDR3 bases are TGTGCCAGCAGTCCCCATGACAAATCTAGTGCAGAA. The V call is TRBV13-3, the J call TRBJ2-3; D gene unclear. Coverage ceases 4 residues before the CDR3 finishes, and the germline J gene fills in the end. The CDR3 is 16 amino acids. The germline V gene encodes CDR1 NNHDY and CDR2 SYVADS. Trimming left V 4 bases short and J 0 bases short, with 15 bases between.

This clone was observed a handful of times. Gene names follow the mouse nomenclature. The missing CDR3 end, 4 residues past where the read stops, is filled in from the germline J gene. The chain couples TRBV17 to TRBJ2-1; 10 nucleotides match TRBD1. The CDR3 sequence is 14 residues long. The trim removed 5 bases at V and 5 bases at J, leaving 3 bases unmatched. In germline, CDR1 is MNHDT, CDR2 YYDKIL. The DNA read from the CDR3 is TGTGCTAGCAGTTCCGGGACAGGGGATGCT. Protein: CASSSGTGDA. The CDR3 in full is CASSSGTGDAEQFF. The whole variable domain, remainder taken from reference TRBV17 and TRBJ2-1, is DTTVKQNPRYKLARVGKPVNLICSQTMNHDTMYWYQKKPNQAPKLLLFYYDKILNREADTFEKFQSSRPNNSFCSLYIGSAGLEYSAMYLCASSSGTGDAEQFFGPGTRLTVL.